One sample yielded the 27 T cell receptor beta chains listed below, sequenced in a study of T cell responses to AZD1222 COVID-19 vaccine. Produced via immunoSEQ multiplex PCR; TCRdb's table is partial and in-frame only. There are under 60,000 clones in the sample; about 86% occur only once, and roughly 10% lies in the top ten. Sequencing used peripheral blood, obtained on day 0 of AZD1222 vaccination. These receptors were collected from an adult in good health.

V is TRBV6-2 or TRBV6-3 and J is TRBJ2-7; D not resolved. The germline V gene encodes CDR1 MNHEY and CDR2 SVGEGT. The CDR3 contains 14 residues. With 5 bases removed from V and 0 bases from J, the gap between germline ends came to 11 bases. The CDR3 loop reads CASSPGSFSYEQYF. In DNA form, the CDR3 reads TGTGCCAGCAGTCCGGGTTCCTTCTCCTACGAGCAGTACTTC.

CDR3 amino acids: CASMGTAVYEQYF. The CDR3 coding sequence is TGTGCCAGCATGGGGACAGCGGTCTACGAGCAGTACTTC. This rearrangement joins TRBV28 to TRBJ2-7; 7 bases match TRBD1. CDR1 and CDR2 (germline): MDHEN, SYDVKM. Unmatched junction bases numbered 6, after V lost 7 bases and J lost 3 bases. The CDR3 has 13 residues.

V is TRBV24-1 and J is TRBJ1-5; a possible D gene is TRBD1 (5 bases). This CDR3 is built from 12 residues. CDR1 and CDR2 from the germline V gene are KGHDR and SFDVKD. V gave up 3 bases and J gave up 9 bases, with 8 bases separating them. The CDR3 nucleotides read TGTGCCACCAGTGATGGGGCGCGGCCCCAGCATTTT. Its protein product is CATSDGARPQHF.

This sequence joins TRBV18 and TRBJ2-1, with 9 bases that match TRBD2. The germline gives CDR1 KGHSH, CDR2 LQKENI. The V segment lost 6 bases and the J segment 0 bases; nucleotides outside the gene matches: 12. CDR3 size: 18 residues. DNA of the CDR3: TGTGCCAGCTCGTCGGTTGGTAGCGGGAGCCTCTCCTACAATGAGCAGTTCTTC. Protein: CASSSVGSGSLSYNEQFF.

V and J are TRBV5-1 and TRBJ2-7; D might be TRBD1 (6 bases). CDR3 length: 15 residues. Germline values: CDR1 SGHRS, CDR2 YFSETQ. V lost 0 bases, J lost 3 bases, and 13 bases lay in between. The chain's CDR3 is CASSLDGTRDYEQYF. In DNA, the CDR3 is TGCGCCAGCAGCTTGGACGGGACACGGGACTACGAGCAGTACTTC.

This chain connects TRBV18 to TRBJ1-5, with D possibly TRBD1 on 5 matching bases. CDR1 is KGHSH, CDR2 LQKENI, per germline. V was pared by 4 bases and J by 1 base, with 11 bases between. The CDR3 loop spans 15 amino acids. CDR3 loop: CASSQYPGSNQPQHF. Written as DNA, the CDR3 is TGTGCCAGCTCACAGTACCCAGGGAGCAATCAGCCCCAGCATTTT.

The chain is built from TRBV5-4 and TRBJ2-3; 9 nucleotides align to TRBD2. The CDR3 length is 20 residues. With 3 bases clipped from V and 5 bases from J, the junction kept 22 bases outside the gene matches. Germline CDR1 reads SGHNT; CDR2 reads YYREEE (reference sequence). The CDR3 spells CASSSEGGGRARLGGDTQYF. CDR3 bases: TGTGCCAGCAGCTCCGAAGGGGGCGGGAGGGCCCGGTTGGGCGGAGATACGCAGTATTTT.

The rearrangement joins TRBV24-1 to TRBJ1-2, with D maybe TRBD1 (6 bases). V was trimmed by 1 base and J by 8 bases, leaving 7 bases between them. The CDR3 consists of 12 residues. The germline V gene has CDR1 KGHDR and CDR2 SFDVKD. The CDR3, as DNA: TGTGCCACCAGTGATTTCAGGGGCGGCTACACCTTC. The encoded protein is CATSDFRGGYTF.

This clone counts as medium-sized. The chain couples TRBV9 to TRBJ2-3, with 8 bases matching TRBD2. Germline V gives CDR1 SGDLS, CDR2 YYNGEE. The CDR3 length is 16 residues. V lost 1 base, J lost 6 bases, and 10 bases stayed unmatched. CDR3 nucleotides: TGTGCCAGCAGCGTATCCGGCGGGGGGTCGGAGGATACGCAGTATTTT. As protein: CASSVSGGGSEDTQYF.

The J gene is TRBJ1-1, the V gene TRBV18; D perhaps matches TRBD1 (5 bases). Germline assignment: CDR1 KGHSH and CDR2 LQKENI. CDR3 length equals 13 residues. V was shortened by 1 base and J by 7 bases, with 10 bases between the two germline ends. The CDR3 region is CASSPLDSLEAFF. DNA of the CDR3: TGTGCCAGCTCACCACTCGACAGCCTTGAAGCTTTCTTT.

V usage is TRBV2 and J usage is TRBJ2-2; a weak D match, TRBD1 (6 bases). Per germline, CDR1 SNHLY and CDR2 FYNNEI. The V end was cut by 6 bases, the J end by 6 bases, with 8 bases between. CDR3 length: 12 amino acids. The CDR3 here is CASRQGPGELFF. The DNA for the CDR3 is TGTGCCAGCAGACAGGGTCCCGGGGAGCTGTTTTTT.

The CDR3 spells CASSQDLVGGRYNEQFF. CDR3 nucleotides: TGCGCCAGCAGCCAAGATCTGGTGGGGGGGCGGTACAATGAGCAGTTCTTC. The chain uses TRBV4-3 and TRBJ2-1; possible D gene TRBD2, 7 bases. Trimming pared 0 bases from V and 4 bases from J, leaving 16 bases between. Looked up from germline, CDR1 is LGHNA and CDR2 is YSLEER. The CDR3 totals 17 residues.

The V gene is TRBV9, the J gene TRBJ2-3; 8 positions agree with TRBD2. J was trimmed by 4 bases and V by 3 bases; bases with no gene match: 4. Germline V gives CDR1 SGDLS, CDR2 YYNGEE. This CDR3 has 14 amino acids. The CDR3, as DNA: TGTGCCAGCAGCGCGGGCGGGGGGCCAGATACGCAGTATTTT. Amino acids: CASSAGGGPDTQYF.

This chain links TRBV5-8 with TRBJ1-5; no clear D gene. The CDR3 length is 15 residues. Germline-derived CDR1 and CDR2 are SGHTS and YDEGEE. V gave up 7 bases and J gave up 4 bases, with 18 bases separating them. The CDR3: CASGPSPGLNQPQHF. The CDR3 DNA reads TGTGCCAGCGGCCCTTCCCCCGGGTTAAATCAGCCCCAGCATTTT. Full variable domain (remainder filled in from reference TRBV5-8 and TRBJ1-5): EAGVTQSPTHLIKTRGQQATLRCSPISGHTSVYWYQQALGLGLQFLLWYDEGEERNRGNFPPRFSGRQFPNYSSELNVNALELEDSALYLCASGPSPGLNQPQHFGDGTRLSIL.

The J gene is TRBJ2-1, the V gene TRBV5-5, with D unresolved. Germline V CDR1 and CDR2: SGHKS, YYEKEE (reference sequence). Trimming cost V 2 bases and J 9 bases, with 12 bases left between them. The length of the CDR3 is 13 residues. The CDR3 nucleotides read TGTGCCAGCAGCTTCGTCGAATTCGCTGAGCAGTTCTTC. This sequence encodes CASSFVEFAEQFF.

This clone was observed a single time. The rearrangement joins TRBV18 to TRBJ2-1; D is undetermined. The CDR3 spans 12 residues. The V and J ends lost 5 bases and 7 bases respectively, with 9 bases between them. Germline lookup yields CDR1 KGHSH and CDR2 LQKENI. This chain's CDR3 is CASSDLINEQFF. The CDR3 DNA is TGTGCCAGCTCAGATCTGATAAATGAGCAGTTCTTC.

This clone is a singleton in its sample. This sequence joins TRBV7-2 and TRBJ2-1, with D unclear. CDR1 and CDR2 (germline): SGHTA, FQGNSA. The CDR3 contains 12 residues. V lost 5 bases, J lost 9 bases, and 11 bases lay in between. The CDR3 spells CASSQVLSEQFF. CDR3 sequence (DNA): TGTGCCAGCAGCCAGGTGCTCTCTGAGCAGTTCTTC. The whole variable domain, filled in from reference TRBV7-2 and TRBJ2-1, reads GAGVSQSPSNKVTEKGKDVELRCDPISGHTALYWYRQSLGQGLEFLIYFQGNSAPDKSGLPSDRFSAERTGGSVSTLTIQRTQQEDSAVYLCASSQVLSEQFFGPGTRLTVL.

The rearrangement links TRBV7-3 to TRBJ1-1; 7 bases line up with TRBD1. The ends lost 0 bases at V and 1 base at J; junction bases unmatched: 5. The CDR3 runs 16 residues. Germline V gene lookup returns CDR1 SGHTA and CDR2 FQGTGA. CDR3 region: CASSLTWTGPNTEAFF. For the CDR3, the DNA is TGTGCCAGCAGCTTAACGTGGACAGGCCCGAACACTGAAGCTTTCTTT.

The V gene is TRBV28, the J gene TRBJ1-2; 10 bases match TRBD1. V shed 6 bases, J shed 4 bases, and the junction held 11 bases outside the gene matches. The CDR3 runs 16 residues. The germline gives CDR1 MDHEN, CDR2 SYDVKM. For the CDR3, the DNA is TGTGCCAGCAGCTTGGACAGGGGGACGGTTAGCTATGGCTACACCTTC. As protein: CASSLDRGTVSYGYTF.

This chain joins TRBV9 and TRBJ1-3; no clear D. V lost 3 bases and J lost 0, with 4 bases in between. Germline V lookup: CDR1 SGDLS, CDR2 YYNGEE. CDR3 length equals 13 residues. The CDR3 protein is CASSELSGNTIYF. CDR3 DNA: TGTGCCAGCAGCGAGCTCTCTGGAAACACCATATATTTT.

In DNA form, the CDR3 reads TGCAGCGTTGAAGTGGTTGGCAATGAGCAGTTCTTC. It specifies CSVEVVGNEQFF. The V gene is TRBV29-1, the J gene TRBJ2-1; no definite D call. The CDR3 loop spans 12 amino acids. Germline V gene sequence: CDR1 SQVTM, CDR2 ANQGSEA. The germline V and J ends were trimmed by 1 base and 6 bases, with 7 bases remaining between them.

In the case of this clone: Other DNA sequences in this sample translate to the same CDR3. The chain joins TRBV5-1 to TRBJ2-7; D may be TRBD2 (5 bases). The CDR3 contains 13 residues. CDR1 and CDR2 (germline): SGHRS, YFSETQ. V was shortened by 1 base and J by 3 bases, with 8 bases between the two germline ends. The CDR3 protein is CASSLNSGYEQYF. The CDR3 DNA follows: TGCGCCAGCAGCTTGAACAGCGGCTACGAGCAGTACTTC.

This clone was found a few times. This sequence joins TRBV7-9 and TRBJ1-1; D is ambiguous. Between the trimmed V and J ends, which lost 5 bases and 5 bases, there was a span of 9 bases. The length of the CDR3 is 12 residues. Germline CDR1 and CDR2: SEHNR and FQNEAQ (reference sequence). CDR3 sequence reads: CASSPLGTEAFF. The CDR3 DNA reads as TGTGCCAGCAGCCCCTTGGGGACTGAAGCTTTCTTT.

DNA for the CDR3: TGTGCCAGCTCGCTACATTCGGGAGATAATTCACCCCTCCACTTT. Amino acids: CASSLHSGDNSPLHF. The V call is TRBV18, the J call TRBJ1-6; D gene uncertain. The CDR3 loop spans 15 amino acids. V gave up 6 bases and J gave up 5 bases, with 14 bases separating them. Germline CDR1 reads KGHSH; CDR2 reads LQKENI.

V gene TRBV4-1 combines with J gene TRBJ1-1; 12 nucleotides align to TRBD1. V shed 3 bases and J 6 bases; nucleotides not matched to a gene: 17. This CDR3 has 19 amino acids. CDR1 is MGHRA, CDR2 YSYEKL, per germline. This CDR3 reads CASSHPFRGQGAVWAEAFF. The CDR3 DNA reads TGCGCCAGCAGCCACCCCTTTAGGGGACAGGGGGCAGTCTGGGCTGAAGCTTTCTTT.

V gene TRBV11-2 combines with J gene TRBJ2-4, with D possibly matching TRBD2 (5 bases). Germline V gives CDR1 SGHAT, CDR2 FQNNGV. V was clipped by 5 bases and J by 0 bases, with 17 bases between them. The CDR3 consists of 17 residues. CDR3 sequence reads: CASSQGFGELAKNIQYF. The CDR3 bases are TGTGCCAGCAGCCAAGGTTTCGGGGAACTAGCCAAAAACATTCAGTACTTC.

The J gene is TRBJ1-3, the V gene TRBV3-1 (or the pseudogene TRBV3-2); D is perhaps TRBD1 (6 bases). Looked up from germline, CDR1 is LGHDT and CDR2 is YNNKEL (reference sequence). The germline V and J ends were trimmed by 3 bases and 0 bases, with 9 bases remaining between them. The CDR3 sequence is 15 residues long. This chain's CDR3 is CASSQRQASGNTIYF. CDR3 DNA: TGTGCCAGCAGCCAGAGACAGGCCTCTGGAAACACCATATATTTT.